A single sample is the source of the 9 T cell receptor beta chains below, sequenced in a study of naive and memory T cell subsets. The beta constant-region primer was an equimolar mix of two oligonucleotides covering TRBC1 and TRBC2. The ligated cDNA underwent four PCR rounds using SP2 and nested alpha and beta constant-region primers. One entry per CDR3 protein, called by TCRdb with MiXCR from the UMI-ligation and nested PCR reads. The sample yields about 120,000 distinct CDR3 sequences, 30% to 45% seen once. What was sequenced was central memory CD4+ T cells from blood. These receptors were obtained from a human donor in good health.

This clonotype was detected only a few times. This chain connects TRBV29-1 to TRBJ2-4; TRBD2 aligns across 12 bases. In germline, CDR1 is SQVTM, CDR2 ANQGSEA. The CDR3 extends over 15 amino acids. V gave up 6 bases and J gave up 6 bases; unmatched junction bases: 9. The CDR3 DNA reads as TGCAGCGTCCCGGCTAGCGGGAGGGGTACAAACATTCAGTACTTC. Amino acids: CSVPASGRGTNIQYF.

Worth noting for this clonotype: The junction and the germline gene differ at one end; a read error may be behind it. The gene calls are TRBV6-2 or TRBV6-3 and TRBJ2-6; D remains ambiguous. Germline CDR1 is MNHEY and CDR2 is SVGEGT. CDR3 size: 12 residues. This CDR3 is CVTSSGANVLTF. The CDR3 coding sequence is TGCGTCACGTCGTCTGGGGCCAACGTCCTGACTTTC.

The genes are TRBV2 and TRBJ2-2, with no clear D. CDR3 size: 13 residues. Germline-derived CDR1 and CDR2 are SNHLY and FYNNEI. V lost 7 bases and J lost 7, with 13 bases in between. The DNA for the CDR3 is TGTGCCAGCAATGAGGAGTCCGTCGGGGAGCTGTTTTTT. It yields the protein CASNEESVGELFF. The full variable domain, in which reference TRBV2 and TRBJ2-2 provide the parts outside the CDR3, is EPEVTQTPSHQVTQMGQEVILRCVPISNHLYFYWYRQILGQKVEFLVSFYNNEISEKSEIFDDQFSVERPDGSNFTLKIRSTKLEDSAMYFCASNEESVGELFFGEGSRLTVL.

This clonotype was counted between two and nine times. The CDR3 here is CSALDGTTVTNTEAFF. The CDR3 DNA follows: TGCAGTGCCCTGGACGGAACGACGGTAACGAACACTGAAGCTTTCTTT. The chain is built from TRBV20-1 and TRBJ1-1; D is ambiguous. Germline assignment: CDR1 DFQATT and CDR2 SNEGSKA (reference sequence). V gave up 6 bases and J gave up 1 base, with 21 bases separating them. The CDR3 spans 16 residues.

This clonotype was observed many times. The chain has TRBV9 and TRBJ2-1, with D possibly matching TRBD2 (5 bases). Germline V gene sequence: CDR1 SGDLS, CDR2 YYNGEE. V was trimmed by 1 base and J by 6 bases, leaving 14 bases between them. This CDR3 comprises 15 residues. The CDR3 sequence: CASSVPGIRSNEQFF. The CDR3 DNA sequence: TGTGCCAGCAGCGTACCCGGGATTCGGTCCAATGAGCAGTTCTTC.

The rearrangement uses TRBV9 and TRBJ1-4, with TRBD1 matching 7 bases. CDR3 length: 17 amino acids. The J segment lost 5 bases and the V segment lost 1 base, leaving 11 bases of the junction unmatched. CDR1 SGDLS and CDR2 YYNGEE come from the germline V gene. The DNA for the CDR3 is TGTGCCAGCAGCGTATCCGCGGGGTCAGGGGGGAATGAAAAACTGTTTTTT. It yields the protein CASSVSAGSGGNEKLFF. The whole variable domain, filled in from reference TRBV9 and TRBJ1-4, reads DSGVTQTPKHLITATGQRVTLRCSPRSGDLSVYWYQQSLDQGLQFLIQYYNGEERAKGNILERFSAQQFPDLHSELNLSSLELGDSALYFCASSVSAGSGGNEKLFFGSGTQLSVL.

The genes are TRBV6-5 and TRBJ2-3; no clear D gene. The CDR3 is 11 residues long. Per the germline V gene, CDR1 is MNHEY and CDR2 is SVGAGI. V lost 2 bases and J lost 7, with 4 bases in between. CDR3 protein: CASSYQNTQYF. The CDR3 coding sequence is TGTGCCAGCAGTTACCAAAATACGCAGTATTTT.

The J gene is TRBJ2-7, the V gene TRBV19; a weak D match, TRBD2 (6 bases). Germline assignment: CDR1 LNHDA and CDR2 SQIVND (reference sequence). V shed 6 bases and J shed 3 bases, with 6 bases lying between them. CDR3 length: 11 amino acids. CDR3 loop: CASSGSYEQYF. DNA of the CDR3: TGTGCCAGTAGCGGGAGCTACGAGCAGTACTTC.

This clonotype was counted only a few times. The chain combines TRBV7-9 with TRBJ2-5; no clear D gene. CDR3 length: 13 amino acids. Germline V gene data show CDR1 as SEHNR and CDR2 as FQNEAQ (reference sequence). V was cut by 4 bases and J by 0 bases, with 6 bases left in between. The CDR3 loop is CASSSAYQETQYF. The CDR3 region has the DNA TGTGCCAGCAGCTCGGCTTACCAAGAGACCCAGTACTTC.